The 4 T cell receptor beta chains below were found in one sample sequenced in a study of blood T cell repertoires in COVID-19. Sequencing used immunoSEQ multiplex PCR; TCRdb keeps in-frame clones, though not all of them. The sample includes 250,000 to 350,000 clones, around nine tenths of them seen just once. Sample: peripheral blood. These receptors were taken from a woman aged 60-75 years with acute or convalescent COVID-19.

The chain is built from TRBV2 and TRBJ1-6; 11 nucleotides match TRBD1. This CDR3 is 17 amino acids long. The germline V gene encodes CDR1 SNHLY and CDR2 FYNNEI. V shed 1 base, J shed 9 bases, and the junction held 8 bases outside the gene matches. In DNA form, the CDR3 reads TGTGCCAGCAGTGAAGAGGGACAGGGGGTGCAGGGTTCACCCCTCCACTTT. It codes for CASSEEGQGVQGSPLHF.

The rearrangement uses TRBV19 and TRBJ2-7, with TRBD1 matching 9 bases. CDR3 length: 17 residues. Germline CDR1 and CDR2: LNHDA and SQIVND (reference sequence). The trim removed 1 base at V and 3 bases at J, leaving 10 bases unmatched. The CDR3 loop reads CASSIGPGTGTIYEQYF. CDR3 sequence (DNA): TGTGCCAGTAGTATAGGTCCCGGGACAGGGACTATCTACGAGCAGTACTTC.

The chain employs TRBV28 and TRBJ2-7; TRBD2 matches at 10 bases. The CDR3 loop spans 15 amino acids. V lost 5 bases, J lost 7 bases, and 11 bases stayed unmatched. The germline V gene has CDR1 MDHEN and CDR2 SYDVKM. The CDR3 loop reads CASSHRLAGVREQYF. The CDR3 DNA reads as TGTGCCAGCAGTCACCGTCTAGCGGGAGTAAGAGAGCAGTACTTC.

The rearrangement joins TRBV18 to TRBJ2-4; TRBD2 might be the D (5 bases). The CDR3 has 16 amino acids. V lost 0 bases, J lost 3 bases, and 12 bases lay in between. Per the germline V gene, CDR1 is KGHSH and CDR2 is LQKENI. CDR3 nucleotide sequence: TGTGCCAGCTCACCACCGTTAGGAGAGGGCAAAAACATTCAGTACTTC. Its translation is CASSPPLGEGKNIQYF. The full variable domain, in which reference TRBV18 and TRBJ2-4 provide the parts outside the CDR3, is NAGVMQNPRHLVRRRGQEARLRCSPMKGHSHVYWYRQLPEEGLKFMVYLQKENIIDESGMPKERFSAEFPKEGPSILRIQQVVRGDSAAYFCASSPPLGEGKNIQYFGAGTRLSVL.